Listed below are T cell receptor beta chains from one sample, sequenced in a study of blood T cell repertoires in COVID-19. Assay: immunoSEQ multiplex PCR; the TCRdb copy retains only in-frame clones and omits some. Here the sample spans some 120,000 clones, over 60% being singletons. Sequenced sample: peripheral blood. These receptors all stem from a middle-aged man with active or convalescent COVID-19. CDR3s include the opening cysteine and the closing phenylalanine or tryptophan. D genes are given only for firm matches. Some rows mark clone size as missing; the rest say once, few, many or name a class of expanded clone.

j_gene: TRBJ1-2
v_gene: TRBV14
abundance: .
d_gene: .
CDR3nt: TGTGCCAGCAGCCAAGATCTAACAGGACCTGGCTACACCTTC
CDR3aa: CASSQDLTGPGYTF

j_gene: TRBJ1-6
v_gene: TRBV28
abundance: .
d_gene: TRBD1
CDR3nt: TGTGCCAGCAGTTCCCACAGGGGAGGATCACCCCTCCACTTT
CDR3aa: CASSSHRGGSPLHF

j_gene: TRBJ1-2
v_gene: TRBV6-5
abundance: .
d_gene: TRBD1
CDR3nt: TGTGCCAGCAGCCAGACAGGGATCAACTATGGCTACACCTTC
CDR3aa: CASSQTGINYGYTF

j_gene: TRBJ2-1
v_gene: TRBV5-6
abundance: .
d_gene: .
CDR3nt: TGTGCCAGCAGCTTACTCGATGAGCAGTTCTTC
CDR3aa: CASSLLDEQFF

j_gene: TRBJ1-1
v_gene: TRBV5-1
abundance: .
d_gene: .
CDR3nt: TGCGCCAGCAGCTTCACTGGGGGGGGCACCGCCACTGAAGCTTTCTTT
CDR3aa: CASSFTGGGTATEAFF

j_gene: TRBJ2-2
v_gene: TRBV19
abundance: .
d_gene: .
CDR3nt: TGTGCCAGTAGACGGGACTTCTCCGGCGGGGAGCTGTTTTTT
CDR3aa: CASRRDFSGGELFF

j_gene: TRBJ2-7
v_gene: TRBV29-1
abundance: .
d_gene: .
CDR3nt: TGCAGCGTTGCAGGGGCCTACGAGCAGTACTTC
CDR3aa: CSVAGAYEQYF

j_gene: TRBJ1-1
v_gene: TRBV29-1
abundance: .
d_gene: TRBD1
CDR3nt: TGCAGCGTTGAAGGACAGGGAGGCACTGAAGCTTTCTTT
CDR3aa: CSVEGQGGTEAFF

j_gene: TRBJ1-4
v_gene: TRBV28
abundance: .
d_gene: .
CDR3nt: TGTGCCAGCAGTTGGGAGGGAGAAAAACTGTTTTTT
CDR3aa: CASSWEGEKLFF

j_gene: TRBJ1-6
v_gene: TRBV5-1
abundance: .
d_gene: .
CDR3nt: TGCGCCAGCACCGGTGGTGGCGGCACCTTTAATTCACCCCTCCACTTT
CDR3aa: CASTGGGGTFNSPLHF

j_gene: TRBJ2-2
v_gene: TRBV7-2
abundance: .
d_gene: .
CDR3nt: TGTGCCAGCAGCTTCAAGGCATGGGAAGGGGGAGAGCTGTTTTTT
CDR3aa: CASSFKAWEGGELFF

j_gene: TRBJ1-1
v_gene: TRBV19
abundance: .
d_gene: TRBD1
CDR3nt: TGTGCCAGTAGGCCGGGACAGATGAACACTGAAGCTTTCTTT
CDR3aa: CASRPGQMNTEAFF

j_gene: TRBJ1-1
v_gene: TRBV18
abundance: .
d_gene: TRBD1
CDR3nt: TGTGCCAGCTCATCGACGACAGGGATGATGGTAAACACTGAAGCTTTCTTT
CDR3aa: CASSSTTGMMVNTEAFF

j_gene: TRBJ2-1
v_gene: TRBV10-3
abundance: .
d_gene: .
CDR3nt: TGTGCCATCAGCTCCAGCGGGTTGGGCAATGAGCAGTTCTTC
CDR3aa: CAISSSGLGNEQFF

j_gene: TRBJ1-5
v_gene: TRBV19
abundance: .
d_gene: .
CDR3nt: TGTGCCAGTAGTATCCAGGTAGCGAGTAATCAGCCCCAGCATTTT
CDR3aa: CASSIQVASNQPQHF

j_gene: TRBJ2-7
v_gene: TRBV20-1
abundance: .
d_gene: TRBD1
CDR3nt: TGCAGTGTCATACAGGGGAACGAGCAGTACTTC
CDR3aa: CSVIQGNEQYF

j_gene: TRBJ1-4
v_gene: TRBV2
abundance: .
d_gene: .
CDR3nt: TGTGCCAGCAGTGCTGCTTTCGGTGAAAAACTGTTTTTT
CDR3aa: CASSAAFGEKLFF

j_gene: TRBJ1-2
v_gene: TRBV4-2
abundance: .
d_gene: TRBD1
CDR3nt: TGTGCCAGCAGCCAAGACTCCTCGGGACAGCTTTATGGCTACACCTTC
CDR3aa: CASSQDSSGQLYGYTF

j_gene: TRBJ2-5
v_gene: TRBV27
abundance: .
d_gene: .
CDR3nt: TGTGCCAGCAGTTTATTGCAGGCGCAAGAGACCCAGTACTTC
CDR3aa: CASSLLQAQETQYF

j_gene: TRBJ1-2
v_gene: TRBV28
abundance: .
d_gene: .
CDR3nt: TGTGCCAGCAGTCACGATATGGGCGGCTACACCTTC
CDR3aa: CASSHDMGGYTF

j_gene: TRBJ1-6
v_gene: TRBV6-5
abundance: .
d_gene: .
CDR3nt: TGTGCCAGCAGGGACACCTATAATTCACCCCTCCACTTT
CDR3aa: CASRDTYNSPLHF

j_gene: TRBJ1-2
v_gene: TRBV12-5
abundance: .
d_gene: .
CDR3nt: TGTGCTAGTGGTTTGGTAACGGGGAGTGGCTACACCTTC
CDR3aa: CASGLVTGSGYTF

j_gene: TRBJ1-1
v_gene: TRBV5-4
abundance: .
d_gene: .
CDR3nt: TGTGCCAGCAGCCCGACAGCCGAAGGTACCAACACTGAAGCTTTCTTT
CDR3aa: CASSPTAEGTNTEAFF

j_gene: TRBJ2-7
v_gene: TRBV28
abundance: .
d_gene: TRBD1
CDR3nt: TGTGCCAGCAGTATACAGGGGTCCTACGAGCAGTACTTC
CDR3aa: CASSIQGSYEQYF

j_gene: TRBJ2-7
v_gene: TRBV2
abundance: .
d_gene: TRBD1
CDR3nt: TGTGCCAGCAGGACAGGGGGCAACTACGAGCAGTACTTC
CDR3aa: CASRTGGNYEQYF

j_gene: TRBJ1-4
v_gene: TRBV7-9
abundance: few
d_gene: TRBD1
CDR3nt: TGTGCCAGCAGCTTAAGACAGGGGAATGAAAAACTGTTTTTT
CDR3aa: CASSLRQGNEKLFF

j_gene: TRBJ1-1
v_gene: TRBV11-3
abundance: .
d_gene: .
CDR3nt: TGTGCCAGCAGCAACAGCAGGGCTGAAGCTTTCTTT
CDR3aa: CASSNSRAEAFF

j_gene: TRBJ1-4
v_gene: TRBV5-1
abundance: .
d_gene: TRBD1
CDR3nt: TGCGCCAGCAGCTTACAGGGGGATCCTAATGAAAAACTGTTTTTT
CDR3aa: CASSLQGDPNEKLFF

j_gene: TRBJ2-5
v_gene: TRBV6-5
abundance: .
d_gene: TRBD2
CDR3nt: TGTGCCAGCAGTTCCGTGACTAGCGGAGCTTGGAAGACCCAGTACTTC
CDR3aa: CASSSVTSGAWKTQYF

j_gene: TRBJ1-5
v_gene: TRBV24-1
abundance: few
d_gene: .
CDR3nt: TGTGCCACCAGTGATCATCAGGGAAATCAGCCCCAGCATTTT
CDR3aa: CATSDHQGNQPQHF

j_gene: TRBJ2-5
v_gene: TRBV5-1
abundance: .
d_gene: .
CDR3nt: TGCGCCAGCAGTCCTAATGCGGAAGAGACCCAGTACTTC
CDR3aa: CASSPNAEETQYF

j_gene: TRBJ1-1
v_gene: TRBV11-2
abundance: .
d_gene: .
CDR3nt: TGTGCCAGCAGCTTAGTTGAGCGTTCCCTTAAGTTGAACACTGAAGCTTTCTTT
CDR3aa: CASSLVERSLKLNTEAFF

j_gene: TRBJ1-4
v_gene: TRBV9
abundance: .
d_gene: TRBD1
CDR3nt: TGTGCCAGCTCCCCACAGGGGACCTTCGCAACTAATGAAAAACTGTTTTTT
CDR3aa: CASSPQGTFATNEKLFF

j_gene: TRBJ2-7
v_gene: TRBV6-1
abundance: .
d_gene: TRBD2
CDR3nt: TGTGCCAGCAGTGAAGCTGGGACTAGAGTCGGCGAGCAGTACTTC
CDR3aa: CASSEAGTRVGEQYF

j_gene: TRBJ1-3
v_gene: TRBV7-2
abundance: .
d_gene: .
CDR3nt: TGTGCCAGCAGTCAAGCAGGGGTTAGAAACACCATATATTTT
CDR3aa: CASSQAGVRNTIYF

j_gene: TRBJ2-7
v_gene: TRBV13
abundance: .
d_gene: .
CDR3nt: TGTGCCAGCAGCTTACGGAGCGGAACCTACGAGCAGTACTTC
CDR3aa: CASSLRSGTYEQYF

j_gene: TRBJ2-1
v_gene: TRBV6-4
abundance: .
d_gene: TRBD2
CDR3nt: TGTGCCAGCAGTGTAAAGCGGGAGGGAGCCAATGAGCAGTTCTTC
CDR3aa: CASSVKREGANEQFF

j_gene: TRBJ1-3
v_gene: TRBV5-6
abundance: .
d_gene: TRBD1
CDR3nt: TGTGCCAGCAGCTCCAGGGGGACAGGGACCGTCTCTGGAAACACCATATATTTT
CDR3aa: CASSSRGTGTVSGNTIYF

j_gene: TRBJ1-4
v_gene: TRBV3-1/TRBV3-2
abundance: .
d_gene: .
CDR3nt: TGTGCCAGCAGCCGGGGACTCCAAGGGGAAAAACTGTTTTTT
CDR3aa: CASSRGLQGEKLFF

j_gene: TRBJ2-7
v_gene: TRBV29-1
abundance: .
d_gene: .
CDR3nt: TGCAGCGTTGAAGGTATAGTGGGGAGCGCCTACGAGCAGTACTTC
CDR3aa: CSVEGIVGSAYEQYF

j_gene: TRBJ2-1
v_gene: TRBV6-5
abundance: once
d_gene: .
CDR3nt: TGTGCCAGCAGTTGGACAGCTTTATCCTACAATGAGCAGTTCTTC
CDR3aa: CASSWTALSYNEQFF

j_gene: TRBJ2-7
v_gene: TRBV18
abundance: .
d_gene: .
CDR3nt: TGTGCCAGCTCACCAAGGGGACACGGAAGCTCCTACGAGCAGTACTTC
CDR3aa: CASSPRGHGSSYEQYF

j_gene: TRBJ2-1
v_gene: TRBV6-1
abundance: .
d_gene: TRBD2
CDR3nt: TGTGCCAGCAGTGGTTCCACCGGGACTAGCGGGAATGAGCAGTTCTTC
CDR3aa: CASSGSTGTSGNEQFF

j_gene: TRBJ2-1
v_gene: TRBV5-4
abundance: .
d_gene: TRBD1
CDR3nt: TGTGCCAGCCGACAGGGGGCTTGGGATGAGCAGTTCTTC
CDR3aa: CASRQGAWDEQFF

j_gene: TRBJ2-3
v_gene: TRBV9
abundance: .
d_gene: .
CDR3nt: TGTGCCAGCAGCGACCCCTCGAGAACAGATACGCAGTATTTT
CDR3aa: CASSDPSRTDTQYF

j_gene: TRBJ2-7
v_gene: TRBV19
abundance: .
d_gene: .
CDR3nt: TGTGCCAGTAGTGACTACTACGAGCAGTACTTC
CDR3aa: CASSDYYEQYF

j_gene: TRBJ2-1
v_gene: TRBV5-3
abundance: few
d_gene: .
CDR3nt: TGTGCCAGAAGCTTGCGGGTGATGCGGATGAGCTCCTACAATGAGCAGTTCTTC
CDR3aa: CARSLRVMRMSSYNEQFF

j_gene: TRBJ1-5
v_gene: TRBV7-2
abundance: .
d_gene: .
CDR3nt: TGTGCCAGCAGCCCCGACGCGACAGGACACTATAGCAATCAGCCCCAGCATTTT
CDR3aa: CASSPDATGHYSNQPQHF

j_gene: TRBJ1-1
v_gene: TRBV5-5
abundance: .
d_gene: .
CDR3nt: TGTGCCAGCAGCTTGTTAGCTGGAATGAACACTGAAGCTTTCTTT
CDR3aa: CASSLLAGMNTEAFF

j_gene: TRBJ1-4
v_gene: TRBV6-4
abundance: .
d_gene: .
CDR3nt: TGTGCCAGCAGTGACTCTGCGGAGGAAAAACTGTTTTTT
CDR3aa: CASSDSAEEKLFF

j_gene: TRBJ1-1
v_gene: TRBV11-3
abundance: few
d_gene: TRBD1
CDR3nt: TGTGCCAGCAGCTTAGAATGGTGGACAGGATTGAACACTGAAGCTTTCTTT
CDR3aa: CASSLEWWTGLNTEAFF

j_gene: TRBJ2-3
v_gene: TRBV7-6
abundance: .
d_gene: TRBD2
CDR3nt: TGTGCCAGCAGTTCCATTCTGCGGGAGTTCACAGATACGCAGTATTTT
CDR3aa: CASSSILREFTDTQYF

j_gene: TRBJ2-1
v_gene: TRBV24-1
abundance: .
d_gene: .
CDR3nt: TGTGCCACCAGTGAAAAATGGGCAGATACCTACAATGAGCAGTTCTTC
CDR3aa: CATSEKWADTYNEQFF

j_gene: TRBJ1-3
v_gene: TRBV28
abundance: .
d_gene: TRBD1
CDR3nt: TGTGCCAGCAGTCCCGGGACAGGGGTTTGGGGAAACACCATATATTTT
CDR3aa: CASSPGTGVWGNTIYF